These 30 T cell receptor beta chains share one sample of origin, sequenced in a study of blood T cell repertoires in COVID-19. The method was immunoSEQ multiplex PCR; TCRdb's version includes in-frame clones alone and lacks a portion of them. The sample records around 25,000 clones, roughly 85% being singletons. Sequencing was done on a sample of peripheral blood. These receptors all come from a woman aged 50 to 60 with active COVID-19.

The rearrangement links TRBV10-2 to TRBJ2-2; D ambiguous. The germline V and J ends were trimmed by 6 bases and 2 bases, with 16 bases remaining between them. The CDR3 is made up of 16 amino acids. CDR1 and CDR2 from the germline V gene are WSHSY and SAAADI. CDR3 residues: CASSTHTQVNTGELFF. In DNA form, the CDR3 reads TGCGCCAGCAGCACCCACACGCAGGTAAACACCGGGGAGCTGTTTTTT.

The genes are TRBV11-1 and TRBJ1-1; possibly TRBD1 for D (5 bases). CDR3 length: 13 amino acids. Germline CDR1 and CDR2: SGHAT and FQDESV (reference sequence). V dropped 5 bases and J dropped 4 bases, with 11 bases sitting between them. CDR3 bases: TGTGCCAGCAGCCAGGGTGTGGGCACTGAAGCTTTCTTT. It encodes CASSQGVGTEAFF.

This clone was seen a single time. The rearrangement uses TRBV29-1 and TRBJ2-7; D uncertain. V was cut by 0 bases and J by 7 bases, with 7 bases left in between. CDR3 length: 11 residues. Germline V lookup: CDR1 SQVTM, CDR2 ANQGSEA. CDR3 sequence reads: CSVEEGREQYF. The CDR3 nucleotides read TGCAGCGTTGAAGAGGGCAGAGAGCAGTACTTC.

The rearrangement joins TRBV28 to TRBJ2-1; 13 bases are a match to TRBD2. Germline lookup yields CDR1 MDHEN and CDR2 SYDVKM. J was trimmed by 5 bases and V by 6 bases; bases with no gene match: 7. The CDR3 has 16 amino acids. As DNA, the CDR3 is TGTGCCAGCAGCTCTCCGGGACTAGCGGGGAACAATGAGCAGTTCTTC. Its protein product is CASSSPGLAGNNEQFF.

The chain joins TRBV9 to TRBJ1-1; D remains ambiguous. V was trimmed by 0 bases and J by 4 bases, leaving 7 bases between them. The length of the CDR3 is 13 residues. Germline CDR1 SGDLS, CDR2 YYNGEE. CDR3: CASSVDRSTEAFF. CDR3 sequence (DNA): TGTGCCAGCAGCGTAGACCGGAGCACTGAAGCTTTCTTT.

The chain couples TRBV30 to TRBJ1-6, with TRBD1 as a possible D gene (6 bases). The CDR3 sequence is 13 residues long. Germline V lookup: CDR1 GTSNPN, CDR2 SVGIG (reference sequence). CDR3 sequence: CAANRADNSPLHF. CDR3 coding DNA: TGTGCTGCGAACAGGGCTGATAATTCACCCCTCCACTTT.

This chain links TRBV7-9 with TRBJ1-1; 8 nucleotides agree with TRBD1. There are 15 residues in the CDR3. Germline V gene sequence: CDR1 SEHNR, CDR2 FQNEAQ (reference sequence). Germline trimming cut 5 bases from V and 1 base from J; bases unmatched to any gene: 6. The CDR3 DNA follows: TGTGCCAGCAGCCGGACAGGGCAATGGAACACTGAAGCTTTCTTT. Encoded protein: CASSRTGQWNTEAFF.

The chain is built from TRBV5-1 and TRBJ2-1; D is perhaps TRBD2 (6 bases). The CDR3 covers 23 residues. Trimming took off 0 bases at V and 0 bases at J, with 31 bases between the two ends. Germline V gives CDR1 SGHRS, CDR2 YFSETQ. CDR3 region: CASSLVAGSTLAGLRSSYNEQFF. As DNA, the CDR3 is TGCGCCAGCAGCTTGGTCGCGGGATCTACACTGGCGGGACTTAGGAGCTCCTACAATGAGCAGTTCTTC. The full variable domain, in which reference TRBV5-1 and TRBJ2-1 provide the parts outside the CDR3, is KAGVTQTPRYLIKTRGQQVTLSCSPISGHRSVSWYQQTPGQGLQFLFEYFSETQRNKGNFPGRFSGRQFSNSRSEMNVSTLELGDSALYLCASSLVAGSTLAGLRSSYNEQFFGPGTRLTVL.

The CDR3 bases are TGTGCCAGTAGAAAACAGGAATATCAGCCCCAGCATTTT. This gives the protein CASRKQEYQPQHF. The chain recombines TRBV19 with TRBJ1-5; D may be TRBD1 (5 bases). The CDR3 runs to 13 residues. The germline V gene encodes CDR1 LNHDA and CDR2 SQIVND (reference sequence). With 6 bases removed from V and 5 bases from J, the gap between germline ends came to 11 bases.

This clone showed up just a few times. The chain couples TRBV6-6 to TRBJ2-7; D might be TRBD2 (5 bases). The V and J ends lost 11 bases and 0 bases respectively, with 11 bases between them. Germline values: CDR1 MNHNY, CDR2 SVGAGI (reference sequence). CDR3 length: 12 amino acids. The CDR3 sequence is CAAVGSSYEQYF. CDR3 bases: TGTGCCGCGGTAGGGAGCTCCTACGAGCAGTACTTC.

The chain carries TRBV9 and TRBJ2-7, with TRBD2 matching 8 bases. Per the germline V gene, CDR1 is SGDLS and CDR2 is YYNGEE. After removal of 0 bases from V and 5 bases from J, the junction contained 7 bases not matched to a gene. The CDR3 has 15 amino acids. CDR3 loop: CASSVGPGGGNEQYF. The DNA for the CDR3 is TGTGCCAGCAGCGTAGGGCCGGGGGGGGGCAACGAGCAGTACTTC.

The V and J genes are TRBV5-1 and TRBJ2-3; TRBD2 matches 9 bases. Germline CDR1 SGHRS, CDR2 YFSETQ. The V and J ends lost 2 bases and 3 bases, in that order; junction bases with no gene match: 7. The CDR3 is 16 amino acids. CDR3 protein: CASSLSLAGPTDTQYF. In nucleotides, the CDR3 is TGCGCCAGCAGCTTATCCCTAGCGGGACCTACAGATACGCAGTATTTT.

The gene calls are TRBV28 and TRBJ1-4; TRBD1 aligns across 9 bases. V gave up 5 bases and J gave up 7 bases; unmatched junction bases: 8. CDR1 is MDHEN, CDR2 SYDVKM, per germline. The CDR3 sequence is 15 residues long. Written as DNA, the CDR3 is TGTGCCAGCAGTATTGGGGACAGGGATACTGAAAAACTGTTTTTT. Protein product: CASSIGDRDTEKLFF.

This chain links TRBV6-5 with TRBJ1-1; D is undetermined. The CDR3 runs 12 residues. CDR1 is MNHEY, CDR2 SVGAGI, per germline. Trimming removed 7 bases at V and 4 bases at J, with 10 bases between. The CDR3 DNA sequence: TGTGCCAGCACCCCCAGGCCCACTGAAGCTTTCTTT. Translating gives CASTPRPTEAFF.

V and J are TRBV19 and TRBJ1-2; unclear D gene. The length of the CDR3 is 15 residues. Trimming took off 8 bases at V and 4 bases at J, with 20 bases between the two ends. CDR1 is LNHDA, CDR2 SQIVND, per germline (reference sequence). CDR3 region: CASLPGGHNVYGYTF. The CDR3 DNA sequence: TGTGCCAGTCTCCCGGGAGGTCATAATGTCTATGGCTACACCTTC.

The chain uses TRBV25-1 and TRBJ1-1; D gene ambiguous. Looked up from germline, CDR1 is MGHDK and CDR2 is SYGVNS. This CDR3 region has 13 residues. Trimming shortened V by 5 bases and J by 2 bases, and 9 bases separated the two germline ends. The CDR3 sequence is CASSWRGNTEAFF. The CDR3 DNA reads TGTGCCAGCAGTTGGAGAGGCAACACTGAAGCTTTCTTT.

The genes are TRBV27 and TRBJ1-2; 7 bases agree with TRBD1. Looked up from germline, CDR1 is MNHEY and CDR2 is SMNVEV (reference sequence). J was trimmed by 8 bases and V by 8 bases; bases with no gene match: 14. The CDR3 is made up of 14 amino acids. CDR3 loop: CASRLNRGSGGYTF. The CDR3 coding sequence is TGTGCCAGCCGACTGAACAGGGGATCGGGGGGCTACACCTTC.

J is TRBJ2-3 and V is TRBV10-1; TRBD2 matches 8 bases. The CDR3 covers 15 residues. V gave up 6 bases and J gave up 6 bases; unmatched junction bases: 11. The germline gives CDR1 WNHNN, CDR2 SYGVQD (reference sequence). The CDR3 DNA follows: TGCGCCAGCAGATCTAGAGCGGGAGTTTTTGATACGCAGTATTTT. The encoded protein is CASRSRAGVFDTQYF.

The rearrangement uses TRBV7-6 and TRBJ1-3; D unclear. The CDR3 length is 14 residues. CDR1 and CDR2 from the germline V gene are SGHVS and FNYEAQ. The V gene lost 1 base and the J gene lost 1 base, with 5 bases spanning the gap. CDR3 protein: CASSLGQSGNTIYF. In DNA, the CDR3 is TGTGCCAGCAGCTTAGGGCAGTCTGGAAACACCATATATTTT.

This clone showed up just once. The chain combines TRBV6-4 with TRBJ1-2; the D gene is possibly TRBD1 (5 bases). Looked up from germline, CDR1 is MRHNA and CDR2 is SNTAGT. The CDR3 sequence is 15 residues long. V was cut by 1 base and J by 8 bases, with 17 bases left in between. The CDR3 loop is CASSDLRDSGGGYTF. The CDR3 region has the DNA TGTGCCAGCAGTGACTTGAGGGATTCTGGGGGGGGCTACACCTTC.

This chain joins TRBV28 and TRBJ1-6; 7 bases are shared with TRBD1. The CDR3 is 18 amino acids. Germline CDR1 is MDHEN and CDR2 is SYDVKM. J was trimmed by 0 bases and V by 6 bases; bases with no gene match: 11. CDR3 in DNA: TGTGCCAGCAGCCGGGACAGACTGAAGTCCTCCTATAATTCACCCCTCCACTTT. Amino acids: CASSRDRLKSSYNSPLHF.

The chain carries TRBV3-1 (or the pseudogene TRBV3-2) and TRBJ2-7; TRBD1 matches at 9 bases. V was pared by 4 bases and J by 0 bases, with 7 bases of the junction left unmatched. CDR1 is LGHDT and CDR2 is YNNKEL in the germline V gene (reference sequence). This CDR3 comprises 16 residues. The CDR3, as DNA: TGTGCCAGCAGCCTGACCGGGACAGGGAGCTCCTACGAGCAGTACTTC. Its protein is CASSLTGTGSSYEQYF.

This clone was observed a few times. The chain employs TRBV3-1 (or the pseudogene TRBV3-2) and TRBJ1-1, with 7 positions matching TRBD1. This CDR3 region has 12 residues. The V gene end was trimmed by 2 bases and the J gene end by 7 bases; junction bases not matched to a gene: 1. Germline V gene sequence: CDR1 LGHDT, CDR2 YNNKEL (reference sequence). CDR3 loop: CASSQWDSEAFF. The CDR3 bases are TGTGCCAGCAGCCAATGGGACAGTGAAGCTTTCTTT.

This clone was detected once. Other nucleotide sequences from this sample produce the same CDR3. This chain joins TRBV3-1 (or the pseudogene TRBV3-2) and TRBJ1-1; D uncertain. This CDR3 contains 13 residues. CDR1 LGHDT and CDR2 YNNKEL come from the germline V gene (reference sequence). Trimming shortened V by 0 bases and J by 4 bases, and 6 bases separated the two germline ends. Here the CDR3 DNA reads TGTGCCAGCAGCCAAGATCGGGGCACTGAAGCTTTCTTT. It yields the protein CASSQDRGTEAFF.

The chain is built from TRBV3-1 (or the pseudogene TRBV3-2) and TRBJ1-1; D unclear. Per the germline V gene, CDR1 is LGHDT and CDR2 is YNNKEL (reference sequence). V was trimmed by 4 bases and J by 6 bases, leaving 15 bases between them. The CDR3 sequence is 14 residues long. This CDR3 is CASSRAAGVAEAFF. CDR3 bases: TGTGCCAGCAGCCGGGCCGCCGGGGTGGCTGAAGCTTTCTTT.

The chain couples TRBV5-4 to TRBJ2-2; TRBD1 matches 10 bases. This CDR3 spans 16 amino acids. The V gene's germline CDR1 is SGHNT and CDR2 YYREEE (reference sequence). With 3 bases clipped from V and 3 bases from J, the junction kept 5 bases outside the gene matches. In nucleotides, the CDR3 is TGTGCCAGCAGCTGGGGCGGACAGGGGGACACCGGGGAGCTGTTTTTT. This translates into CASSWGGQGDTGELFF.

The chain joins TRBV5-1 to TRBJ2-3, with D perhaps matching TRBD2 (6 bases). Germline V gene lookup returns CDR1 SGHRS and CDR2 YFSETQ. CDR3 length equals 17 residues. V was pared by 4 bases and J by 4 bases, with 22 bases between. CDR3 protein: CASSPGESGTVADTQYF. In nucleotides, the CDR3 is TGCGCCAGCAGCCCGGGGGAATCAGGCACGGTCGCAGATACGCAGTATTTT. Based on the CDR3 plus reference TRBV5-1 and TRBJ2-3, the full variable domain is KAGVTQTPRYLIKTRGQQVTLSCSPISGHRSVSWYQQTPGQGLQFLFEYFSETQRNKGNFPGRFSGRQFSNSRSEMNVSTLELGDSALYLCASSPGESGTVADTQYFGPGTRLTVL.

J is TRBJ1-1 and V is TRBV15, with 9 bases fitting TRBD1. This CDR3 is built from 17 residues. Trimming cost V 3 bases and J 3 bases; bases outside gene matches: 11. The germline gives CDR1 LNHNV, CDR2 YYDKDF (reference sequence). The CDR3: CATSRDRGKLMDTEAFF. CDR3 sequence (DNA): TGTGCCACCAGCAGGGACAGGGGAAAGCTGATGGACACTGAAGCTTTCTTT.

This chain links TRBV28 with TRBJ1-3; D is ambiguous. V gave up 6 bases and J gave up 8 bases, with 14 bases separating them. This CDR3 is 13 amino acids long. From germline, CDR1 is MDHEN and CDR2 SYDVKM. Written as DNA, the CDR3 is TGTGCCAGCAGCCCCGGGAGAACTCACACCATATATTTT. It encodes CASSPGRTHTIYF. Looking up the rest from reference TRBV28 and TRBJ1-3 gives the full variable domain: DVKVTQSSRYLVKRTGEKVFLECVQDMDHENMFWYRQDPGLGLRLIYFSYDVKMKEKGDIPEGYSVSREKKERFSLILESASTNQTSMYLCASSPGRTHTIYFGEGSWLTVV.

The rearrangement joins TRBV18 to TRBJ1-6; D possibly corresponds to TRBD1 (5 bases). With 3 bases removed from V and 7 bases from J, the gap between germline ends came to 16 bases. The germline V gene has CDR1 KGHSH and CDR2 LQKENI. CDR3 size: 16 residues. DNA of the CDR3: TGTGCCAGCTCACCGGCCGATGGGGGGAAAAATTCACCCCTCCACTTT. It yields the protein CASSPADGGKNSPLHF. Complete variable domain (other parts from reference TRBV18 and TRBJ1-6): NAGVMQNPRHLVRRRGQEARLRCSPMKGHSHVYWYRQLPEEGLKFMVYLQKENIIDESGMPKERFSAEFPKEGPSILRIQQVVRGDSAAYFCASSPADGGKNSPLHFGNGTRLTVT.